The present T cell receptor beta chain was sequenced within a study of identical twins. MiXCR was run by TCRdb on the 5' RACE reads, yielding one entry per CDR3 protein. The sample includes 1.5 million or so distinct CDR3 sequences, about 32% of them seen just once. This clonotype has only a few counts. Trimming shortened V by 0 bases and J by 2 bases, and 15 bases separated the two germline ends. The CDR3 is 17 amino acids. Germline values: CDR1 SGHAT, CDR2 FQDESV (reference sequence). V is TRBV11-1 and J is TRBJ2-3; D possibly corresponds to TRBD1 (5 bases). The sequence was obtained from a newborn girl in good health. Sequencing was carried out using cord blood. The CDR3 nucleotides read TGTGCCAGCAGCTTAGCTAGGGGTATAGCCCCCACAGATACGCAGTATTTT. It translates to CASSLARGIAPTDTQYF.